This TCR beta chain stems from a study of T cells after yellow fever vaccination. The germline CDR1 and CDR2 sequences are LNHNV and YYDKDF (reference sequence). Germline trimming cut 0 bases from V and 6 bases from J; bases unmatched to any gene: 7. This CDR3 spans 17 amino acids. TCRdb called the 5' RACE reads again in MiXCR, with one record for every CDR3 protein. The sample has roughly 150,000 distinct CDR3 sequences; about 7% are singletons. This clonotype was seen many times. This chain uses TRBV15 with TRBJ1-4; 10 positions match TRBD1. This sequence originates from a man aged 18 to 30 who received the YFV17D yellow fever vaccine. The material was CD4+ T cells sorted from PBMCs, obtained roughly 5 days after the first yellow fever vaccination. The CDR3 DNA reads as TGTGCCACCAGCAGAGATTTGGGACAGGGGTTCGATGAAAAACTGTTTTTT. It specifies CATSRDLGQGFDEKLFF. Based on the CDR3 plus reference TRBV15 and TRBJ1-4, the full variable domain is DAMVIQNPRYQVTQFGKPVTLSCSQTLNHNVMYWYQQKSSQAPKLLFHYYDKDFNNEADTPDNFQSRRPNTSFCFLDIRSPGLGDTAMYLCATSRDLGQGFDEKLFFGSGTQLSVL.